This TCR beta chain is from a study of blood T cell repertoires in COVID-19. Germline loops: CDR1 SEHNR, CDR2 FQNEAQ (reference sequence). V dropped 3 bases and J dropped 3 bases, with 5 bases sitting between them. The CDR3 covers 12 residues. Repertoires were generated with immunoSEQ multiplex PCR, while TCRdb's copy carries only in-frame clones and drops some. The sample shows approximately 200,000 clones, 80% to 90% of them seen only once. The source is a woman younger than 45 who had been exposed to COVID-19. Material for sequencing was PBMCs or T cells enriched from blood (not recorded which). The chain joins TRBV7-9 to TRBJ1-1; D not resolved. In nucleotides, the CDR3 is TGTGCCAGCAGCTTGAGGGACACTGAAGCTTTCTTT. Amino acids: CASSLRDTEAFF.